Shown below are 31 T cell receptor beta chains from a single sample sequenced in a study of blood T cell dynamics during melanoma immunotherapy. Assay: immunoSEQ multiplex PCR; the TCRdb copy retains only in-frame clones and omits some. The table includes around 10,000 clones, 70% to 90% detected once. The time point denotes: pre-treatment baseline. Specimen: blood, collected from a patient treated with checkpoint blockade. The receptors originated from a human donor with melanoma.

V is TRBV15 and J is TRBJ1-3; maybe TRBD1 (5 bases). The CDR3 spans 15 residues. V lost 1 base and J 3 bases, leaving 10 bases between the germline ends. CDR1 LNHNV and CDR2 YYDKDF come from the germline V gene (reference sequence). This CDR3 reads CATSRVPGGGNTIYF. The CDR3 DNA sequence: TGTGCCACCAGCAGAGTTCCGGGGGGTGGAAACACCATATATTTT. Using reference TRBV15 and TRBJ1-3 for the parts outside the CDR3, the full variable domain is DAMVIQNPRYQVTQFGKPVTLSCSQTLNHNVMYWYQQKSSQAPKLLFHYYDKDFNNEADTPDNFQSRRPNTSFCFLDIRSPGLGDTAMYLCATSRVPGGGNTIYFGEGSWLTVV.

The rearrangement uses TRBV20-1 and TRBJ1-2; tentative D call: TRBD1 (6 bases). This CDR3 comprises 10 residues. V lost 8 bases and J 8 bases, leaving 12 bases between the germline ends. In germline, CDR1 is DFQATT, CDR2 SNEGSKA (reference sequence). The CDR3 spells CSPDRSGYTF. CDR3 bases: TGCAGTCCTGACAGGTCGGGCTACACCTTC.

The CDR3 DNA is TGTGCCAGCAGCTTTGGGACAGGGGGCGAGCAGTACTTC. This sequence encodes CASSFGTGGEQYF. J is TRBJ2-7 and V is TRBV7-9; the match to TRBD1 covers 11 bases. Unmatched junction bases numbered 1, after V lost 3 bases and J lost 6 bases. The CDR3 is made up of 13 amino acids. The germline V gene encodes CDR1 SEHNR and CDR2 FQNEAQ (reference sequence).

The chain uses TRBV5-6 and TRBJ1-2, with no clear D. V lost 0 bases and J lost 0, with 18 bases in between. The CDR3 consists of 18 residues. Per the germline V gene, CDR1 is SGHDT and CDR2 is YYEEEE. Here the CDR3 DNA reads TGTGCCAGCAGCTTGGACCCCAGGCAGCTTCCCTCTAACTATGGCTACACCTTC. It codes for CASSLDPRQLPSNYGYTF.

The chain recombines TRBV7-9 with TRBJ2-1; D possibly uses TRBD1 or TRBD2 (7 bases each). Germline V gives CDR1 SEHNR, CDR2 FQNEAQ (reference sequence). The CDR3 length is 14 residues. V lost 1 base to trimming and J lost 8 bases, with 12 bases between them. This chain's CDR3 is CASSLVSGGDEQFF. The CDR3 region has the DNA TGTGCCAGCAGCTTAGTGTCAGGGGGGGATGAGCAGTTCTTC.

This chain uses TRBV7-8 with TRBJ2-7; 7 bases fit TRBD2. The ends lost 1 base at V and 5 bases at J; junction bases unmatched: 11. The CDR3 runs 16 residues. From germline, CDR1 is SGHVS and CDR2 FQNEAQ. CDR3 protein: CASSLEGRASGHEQYF. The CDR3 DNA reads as TGTGCCAGCAGCTTAGAGGGGCGGGCTAGCGGCCACGAGCAGTACTTC.

CDR3 region: CASSPAAGVSYNEQFF. The CDR3 DNA is TGTGCCAGCAGCCCCGCGGCGGGGGTGTCCTACAATGAGCAGTTCTTC. V gene TRBV7-9 combines with J gene TRBJ2-1; 7 bases match TRBD2. Per the germline V gene, CDR1 is SEHNR and CDR2 is FQNEAQ (reference sequence). The CDR3 runs to 16 residues. The V segment lost 5 bases and the J segment 1 base; nucleotides outside the gene matches: 8.

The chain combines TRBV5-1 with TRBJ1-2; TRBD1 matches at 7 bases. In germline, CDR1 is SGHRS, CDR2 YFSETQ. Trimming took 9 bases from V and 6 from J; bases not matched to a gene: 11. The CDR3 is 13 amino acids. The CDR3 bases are TGCGCCACCACTAAGGGGGCCGGGCATGGCTACACCTTC. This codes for CATTKGAGHGYTF. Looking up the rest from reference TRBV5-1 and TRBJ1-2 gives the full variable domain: KAGVTQTPRYLIKTRGQQVTLSCSPISGHRSVSWYQQTPGQGLQFLFEYFSETQRNKGNFPGRFSGRQFSNSRSEMNVSTLELGDSALYLCATTKGAGHGYTFGSGTRLTVV.

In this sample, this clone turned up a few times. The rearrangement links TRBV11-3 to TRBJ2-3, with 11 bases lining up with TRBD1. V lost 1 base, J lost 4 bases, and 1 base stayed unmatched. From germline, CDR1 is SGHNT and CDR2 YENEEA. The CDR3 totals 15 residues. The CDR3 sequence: CASSLGTGGADTQYF. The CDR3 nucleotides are TGTGCCAGCAGCTTAGGGACAGGGGGCGCAGATACGCAGTATTTT. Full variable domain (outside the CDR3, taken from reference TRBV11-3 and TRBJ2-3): EAGVVQSPRYKIIEKKQPVAFWCNPISGHNTLYWYLQNLGQGPELLIRYENEEAVDDSQLPKDRFSAERLKGVDSTLKIQPAELGDSAVYLCASSLGTGGADTQYFGPGTRLTVL.

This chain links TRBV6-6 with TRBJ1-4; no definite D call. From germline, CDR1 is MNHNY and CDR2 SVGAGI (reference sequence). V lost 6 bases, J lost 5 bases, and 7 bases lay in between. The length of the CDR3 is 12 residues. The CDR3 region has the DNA TGTGCCAGCAGACTGGAGAATGAAAAACTGTTTTTT. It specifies CASRLENEKLFF.

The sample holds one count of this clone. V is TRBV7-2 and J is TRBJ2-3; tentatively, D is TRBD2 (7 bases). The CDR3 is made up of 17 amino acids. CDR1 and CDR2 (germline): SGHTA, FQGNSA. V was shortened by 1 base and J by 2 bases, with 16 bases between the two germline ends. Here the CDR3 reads CASSLDSRGATTDTQYF. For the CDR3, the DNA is TGTGCCAGCAGCTTAGACTCCCGGGGGGCCACCACAGATACGCAGTATTTT.

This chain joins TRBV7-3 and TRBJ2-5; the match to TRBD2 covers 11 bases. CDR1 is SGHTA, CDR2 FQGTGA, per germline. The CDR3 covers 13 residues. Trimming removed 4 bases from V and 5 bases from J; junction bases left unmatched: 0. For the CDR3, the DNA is TGTGCCAGCAGCTGGACTAGCGGGGAGACCCAGTACTTC. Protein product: CASSWTSGETQYF. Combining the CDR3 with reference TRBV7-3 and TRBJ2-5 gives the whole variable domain GAGVSQTPSNKVTEKGKYVELRCDPISGHTALYWYRQSLGQGPEFLIYFQGTGAADDSGLPNDRFFAVRPEGSVSTLKIQRTERGDSAVYLCASSWTSGETQYFGPGTRLLVL.

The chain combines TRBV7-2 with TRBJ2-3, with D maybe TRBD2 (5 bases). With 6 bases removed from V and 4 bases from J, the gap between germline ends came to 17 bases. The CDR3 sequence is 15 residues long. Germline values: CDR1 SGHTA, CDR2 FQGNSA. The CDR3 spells CASSNTARRADTQYF. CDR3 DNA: TGTGCCAGCAGTAATACCGCCCGGCGGGCAGATACGCAGTATTTT.

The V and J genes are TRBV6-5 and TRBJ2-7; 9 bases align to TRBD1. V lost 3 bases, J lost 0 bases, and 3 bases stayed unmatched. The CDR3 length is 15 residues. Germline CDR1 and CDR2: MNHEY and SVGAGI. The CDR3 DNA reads TGTGCCAGCAGTTATTGGGGACAGGGCTCCTACGAGCAGTACTTC. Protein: CASSYWGQGSYEQYF.

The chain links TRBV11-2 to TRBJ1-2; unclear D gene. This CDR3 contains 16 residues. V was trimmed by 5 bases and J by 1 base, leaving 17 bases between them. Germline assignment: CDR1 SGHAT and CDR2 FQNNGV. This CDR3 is CASSPSRGSYNYGYTF. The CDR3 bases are TGTGCCAGCAGCCCGAGTCGAGGAAGTTATAACTATGGCTACACCTTC.

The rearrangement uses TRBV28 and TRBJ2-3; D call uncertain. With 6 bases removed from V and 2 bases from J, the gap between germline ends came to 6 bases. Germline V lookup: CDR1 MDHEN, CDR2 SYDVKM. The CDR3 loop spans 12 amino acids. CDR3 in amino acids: CASSTNTDTQYF. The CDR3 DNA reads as TGTGCCAGCAGCACTAACACAGATACGCAGTATTTT.

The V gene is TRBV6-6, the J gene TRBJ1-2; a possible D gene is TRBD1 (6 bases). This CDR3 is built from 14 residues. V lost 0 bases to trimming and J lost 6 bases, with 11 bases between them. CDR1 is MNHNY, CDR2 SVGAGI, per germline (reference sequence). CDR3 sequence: CASSYSVQGHGYTF. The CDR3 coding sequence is TGTGCCAGCAGTTACTCGGTACAGGGCCATGGCTACACCTTC.

The CDR3 DNA is TGTGCCAGCAGCCCGGTGGGGGTGGATACGCAGTATTTT. Protein product: CASSPVGVDTQYF. This chain uses TRBV7-2 with TRBJ2-3; either TRBD1 or TRBD2 may supply D (5 bases each). Germline-derived CDR1 and CDR2 are SGHTA and FQGNSA. The CDR3 extends over 13 amino acids. V was cut by 5 bases and J by 6 bases, with 12 bases left in between. Variable domain in full (rest from reference TRBV7-2 and TRBJ2-3): GAGVSQSPSNKVTEKGKDVELRCDPISGHTALYWYRQSLGQGLEFLIYFQGNSAPDKSGLPSDRFSAERTGGSVSTLTIQRTQQEDSAVYLCASSPVGVDTQYFGPGTRLTVL.

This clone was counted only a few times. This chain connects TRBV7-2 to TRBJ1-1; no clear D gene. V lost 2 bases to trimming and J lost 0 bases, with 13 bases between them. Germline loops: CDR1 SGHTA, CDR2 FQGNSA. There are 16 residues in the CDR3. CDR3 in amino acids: CASSLKGTAMNTEAFF. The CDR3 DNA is TGTGCCAGCAGCTTAAAGGGAACAGCAATGAACACTGAAGCTTTCTTT.

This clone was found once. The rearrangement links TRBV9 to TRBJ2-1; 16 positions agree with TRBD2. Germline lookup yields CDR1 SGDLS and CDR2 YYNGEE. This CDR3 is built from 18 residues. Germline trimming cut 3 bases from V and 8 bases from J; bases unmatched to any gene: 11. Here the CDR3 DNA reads TGTGCCAGCAGCGATACCAAGGGACTAGCGGGGGGGCTGGATGAGCAGTTCTTC. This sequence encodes CASSDTKGLAGGLDEQFF.

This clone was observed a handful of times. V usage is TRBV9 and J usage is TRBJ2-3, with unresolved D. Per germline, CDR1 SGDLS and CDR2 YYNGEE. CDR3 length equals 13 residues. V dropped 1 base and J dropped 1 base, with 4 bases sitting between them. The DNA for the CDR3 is TGTGCCAGCAGCGTACTAGGCACAGATACGCAGTATTTT. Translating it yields CASSVLGTDTQYF.

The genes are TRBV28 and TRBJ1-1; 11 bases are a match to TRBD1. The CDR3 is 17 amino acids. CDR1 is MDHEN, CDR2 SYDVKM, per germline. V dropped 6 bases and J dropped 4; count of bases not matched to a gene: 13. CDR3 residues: CASRAWGQGVTGTEAFF. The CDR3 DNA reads TGTGCCAGCAGGGCCTGGGGACAGGGGGTCACGGGCACTGAAGCTTTCTTT.

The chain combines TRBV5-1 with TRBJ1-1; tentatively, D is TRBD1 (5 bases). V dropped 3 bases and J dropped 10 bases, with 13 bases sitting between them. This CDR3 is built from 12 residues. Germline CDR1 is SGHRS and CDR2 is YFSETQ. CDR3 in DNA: TGCGCCAGCAGCTCTGCAGGGAAAGTAGCTTTCTTT. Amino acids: CASSSAGKVAFF. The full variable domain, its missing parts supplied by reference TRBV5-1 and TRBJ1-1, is KAGVTQTPRYLIKTRGQQVTLSCSPISGHRSVSWYQQTPGQGLQFLFEYFSETQRNKGNFPGRFSGRQFSNSRSEMNVSTLELGDSALYLCASSSAGKVAFFGQGTRLTVV.

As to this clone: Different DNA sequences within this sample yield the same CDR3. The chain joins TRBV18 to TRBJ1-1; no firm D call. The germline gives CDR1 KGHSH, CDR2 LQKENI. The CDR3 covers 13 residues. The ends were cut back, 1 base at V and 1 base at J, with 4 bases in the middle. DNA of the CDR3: TGTGCCAGCTCACCACAGGGGAACACTGAAGCTTTCTTT. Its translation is CASSPQGNTEAFF. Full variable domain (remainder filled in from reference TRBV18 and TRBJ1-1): NAGVMQNPRHLVRRRGQEARLRCSPMKGHSHVYWYRQLPEEGLKFMVYLQKENIIDESGMPKERFSAEFPKEGPSILRIQQVVRGDSAAYFCASSPQGNTEAFFGQGTRLTVV.

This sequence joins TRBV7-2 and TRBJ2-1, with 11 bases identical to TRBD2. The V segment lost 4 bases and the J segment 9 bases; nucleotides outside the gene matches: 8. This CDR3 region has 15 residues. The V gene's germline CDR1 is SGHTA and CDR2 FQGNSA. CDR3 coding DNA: TGTGCCAGCAGCTCGACCCCTAGCGGGGGGCCTGAGCAGTTCTTC. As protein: CASSSTPSGGPEQFF.

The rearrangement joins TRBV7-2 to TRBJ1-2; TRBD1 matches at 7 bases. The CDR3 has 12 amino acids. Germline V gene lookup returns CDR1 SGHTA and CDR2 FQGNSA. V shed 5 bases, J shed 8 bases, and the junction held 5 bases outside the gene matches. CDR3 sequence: CASSPYRGGYTF. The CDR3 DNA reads TGTGCCAGCAGCCCCTACAGGGGCGGCTACACCTTC.

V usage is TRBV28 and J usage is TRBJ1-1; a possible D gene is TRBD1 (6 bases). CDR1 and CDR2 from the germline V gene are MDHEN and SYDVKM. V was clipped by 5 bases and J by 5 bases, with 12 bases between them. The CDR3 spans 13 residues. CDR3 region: CASSIQGTTEAFF. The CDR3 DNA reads TGTGCCAGCAGTATACAAGGGACAACTGAAGCTTTCTTT.

DNA of the CDR3: TGTGCCAGCAGCTCCCCAGCGCTACACAACAATGAGCAGTTCTTC. Protein: CASSSPALHNNEQFF. This sequence joins TRBV7-2 and TRBJ2-1, with D unclear. Trimming removed 4 bases at V and 5 bases at J, with 15 bases between. This CDR3 region has 15 residues. CDR1 is SGHTA, CDR2 FQGNSA, per germline.

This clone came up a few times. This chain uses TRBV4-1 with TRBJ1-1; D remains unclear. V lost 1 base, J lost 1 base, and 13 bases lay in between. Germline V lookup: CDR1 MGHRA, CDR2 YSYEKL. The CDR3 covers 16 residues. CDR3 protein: CASSQAAGFENTEAFF. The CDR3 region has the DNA TGCGCCAGCAGCCAAGCGGCAGGATTCGAGAACACTGAAGCTTTCTTT.

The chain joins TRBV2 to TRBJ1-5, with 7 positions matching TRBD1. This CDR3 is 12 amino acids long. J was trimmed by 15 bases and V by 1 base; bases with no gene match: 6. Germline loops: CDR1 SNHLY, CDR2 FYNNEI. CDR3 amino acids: CASSEGTGRRHF. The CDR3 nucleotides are TGTGCCAGCAGTGAAGGGACAGGCAGACGGCATTTT. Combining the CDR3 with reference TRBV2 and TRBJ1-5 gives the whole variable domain EPEVTQTPSHQVTQMGQEVILRCVPISNHLYFYWYRQILGQKVEFLVSFYNNEISEKSEIFDDQFSVERPDGSNFTLKIRSTKLEDSAMYFCASSEGTGRRHFGDGTRLSIL.

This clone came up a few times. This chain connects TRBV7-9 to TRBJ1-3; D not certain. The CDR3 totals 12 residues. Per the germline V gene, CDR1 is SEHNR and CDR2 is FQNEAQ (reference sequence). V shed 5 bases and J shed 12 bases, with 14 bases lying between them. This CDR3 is CASSPRVENIYF. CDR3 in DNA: TGTGCCAGCAGCCCCCGCGTTGAGAACATATATTTT.